One sample yielded the 11 T cell receptor beta chains listed below, sequenced in a study of T cell responses to AZD1222 COVID-19 vaccine. The repertoire was sequenced with immunoSEQ multiplex PCR; TCRdb's copy has only in-frame clones and lacks some. This sample has roughly 100,000 clones, with roughly nine tenths found just once. Sequenced material: peripheral blood, taken on day 0 of AZD1222 vaccination. The receptors derive from an adult in good health.

The CDR3, as DNA: TGTGCCAGTTCGAGCCCCTCTTACAATGAGCAGTTCTTC. This sequence encodes CASSSPSYNEQFF. V is TRBV6-6 and J is TRBJ2-1; D unclear. This CDR3 contains 13 residues. Looked up from germline, CDR1 is MNHNY and CDR2 is SVGAGI (reference sequence). Trimming left V 9 bases short and J 4 bases short, with 13 bases between.

V usage is TRBV6-4 and J usage is TRBJ1-5; D remains unclear. V was clipped by 3 bases and J by 2 bases, with 11 bases between them. Looked up from germline, CDR1 is MRHNA and CDR2 is SNTAGT. The CDR3 spans 15 residues. The CDR3 DNA follows: TGTGCCAGCAGTGAGTTTCCCTATGGCAATCAGCCCCAGCATTTT. This encodes CASSEFPYGNQPQHF.

Here the CDR3 DNA reads TGTGCCAGCCTACAGGGGGCGGCCGCCGGGGAGCTGTTTTTT. This sequence encodes CASLQGAAAGELFF. The V gene is TRBV2, the J gene TRBJ2-2; 9 nucleotides agree with TRBD1. The CDR3 runs to 14 residues. Germline CDR1 is SNHLY and CDR2 is FYNNEI. The junction had 7 bases not matched to a gene; V was cut back by 8 bases and J by 6 bases.

V is TRBV5-1 and J is TRBJ2-1; 10 nucleotides agree with TRBD2. The J segment lost 2 bases and the V segment lost 7 bases, leaving 6 bases of the junction unmatched. The CDR3 loop spans 15 amino acids. Germline V lookup: CDR1 SGHRS, CDR2 YFSETQ. For the CDR3, the DNA is TGCGCCAGCTCTACCGGGACTAGCGCCTACAATGAGCAGTTCTTC. Residues: CASSTGTSAYNEQFF.

This sequence joins TRBV28 and TRBJ1-4; tentative D call: TRBD1 (6 bases). The CDR3 has 16 amino acids. The germline V gene encodes CDR1 MDHEN and CDR2 SYDVKM. Trimming pared 3 bases from V and 8 bases from J, leaving 19 bases between. The CDR3 sequence is CASSFLQPGGGEKLFF. The CDR3 DNA follows: TGTGCCAGCAGTTTTCTACAGCCGGGGGGCGGGGAAAAACTGTTTTTT.

As regards this clone: The junction departs from germline at one end; a sequencing error may be responsible. J is TRBJ1-5 and V is TRBV7-9; D ambiguous. The CDR3 is 12 amino acids. Germline loops: CDR1 SEHNR, CDR2 FQNEAQ (reference sequence). The CDR3 DNA reads TGTGCCAGCAGCCTAGCGGATCAGCCCCAGCATTTT. Protein: CASSLADQPQHF.

The chain uses TRBV6-5 and TRBJ2-3, with TRBD1 as a possible D gene (6 bases). Germline V CDR1 and CDR2: MNHEY, SVGAGI. The CDR3 consists of 13 residues. V lost 5 bases to trimming and J lost 3 bases, with 9 bases between them. CDR3 amino acids: CASSPQGTDTQYF. The CDR3, as DNA: TGTGCCAGCAGTCCACAGGGAACAGATACGCAGTATTTT.

This chain connects TRBV4-2 to TRBJ2-1, with TRBD2 as a possible D gene (7 bases). Trimming took 7 bases from V and 7 from J, leaving 20 bases between them. The length of the CDR3 is 15 residues. The germline CDR1 and CDR2 sequences are LGHNA and YNFKEQ. CDR3 DNA sequence: TGTGCCAGCAAACTCGGGGGGCGGGAAAGGAATGAGCAGTTCTTC. This gives the protein CASKLGGRERNEQFF.

This chain uses TRBV6-6 with TRBJ2-7, with 10 positions matching TRBD1. Germline trimming cut 7 bases from V and 5 bases from J; bases unmatched to any gene: 11. From germline, CDR1 is MNHNY and CDR2 SVGAGI (reference sequence). The CDR3 covers 15 residues. The CDR3 DNA is TGTGCCAGCAACCTGGACAGGGGGTCTTACCACGAGCAGTACTTC. Residues: CASNLDRGSYHEQYF.

The rearrangement links TRBV9 to TRBJ2-7; 7 bases are shared with TRBD1. V was clipped by 4 bases and J by 6 bases; unmatched bases: 10. Germline CDR1 and CDR2: SGDLS and YYNGEE. This CDR3 has 14 residues. The DNA of the CDR3 is TGTGCCAGCAGCCCCCGGGACAGAGTCGCCGAGCAGTACTTC. This sequence encodes CASSPRDRVAEQYF.

Only one count was recorded for this clone. J is TRBJ2-1 and V is TRBV7-2; D is undetermined. V was cut by 5 bases and J by 6 bases, with 23 bases left in between. CDR1 is SGHTA, CDR2 FQGNSA, per germline. The CDR3 runs 17 residues. The DNA of the CDR3 is TGTGCCAGCAGCCCACCTTCCGGCAGCTGGGCCGGCAATGAGCAGTTCTTC. Its translation: CASSPPSGSWAGNEQFF.